These 9 T cell receptor beta chains originate from one sample sequenced in a study of T-cell memory formation after mild COVID-19. A single record per CDR3 protein comes from TCRdb applying MiXCR to the 5' RACE reads. The table records about 250,000 distinct CDR3 sequences, about 17% of them present only once. Sequencing input: PBMCs or a T cell subset sorted from them (not recorded which). The receptors here all came from a young man who had mild COVID-19 (a few samples of this study predate the infection). Cell type and time point are not known.

The chain employs TRBV12-3 or TRBV12-4 and TRBJ2-3, with 10 bases lining up with TRBD2. The V gene end was trimmed by 6 bases and the J gene end by 5 bases; junction bases not matched to a gene: 2. The CDR3 runs to 13 residues. The CDR3 bases are TGTGCCAGCAGACTAGCGGGGCAAGATACGCAGTATTTT. This gives the protein CASRLAGQDTQYF.

This clonotype was counted a few times. The CDR3 DNA sequence: TGTGCTAGTGGTTCCAAAAGCACAGATACGCAGTATTTT. Translation: CASGSKSTDTQYF. The chain carries TRBV12-5 and TRBJ2-3; no clear D gene. Trimming left V 4 bases short and J 0 bases short, with 5 bases between. Germline values: CDR1 LGHNT, CDR2 FRNRAP. The CDR3 is 13 amino acids.

This clonotype was counted a few times. The V gene is TRBV19, the J gene TRBJ1-1; maybe TRBD1 (5 bases). The CDR3 contains 16 residues. Looked up from germline, CDR1 is LNHDA and CDR2 is SQIVND (reference sequence). V lost 7 bases and J lost 4, with 22 bases in between. In DNA, the CDR3 is TGTGCCAGTAACTCAGAGGGGATCGGGCTACCCACTGAAGCTTTCTTT. It specifies CASNSEGIGLPTEAFF.

This clonotype was detected only a few times. The gene calls are TRBV7-8 and TRBJ2-3, with D perhaps TRBD2 (5 bases). Germline assignment: CDR1 SGHVS and CDR2 FQNEAQ. Deletions cut 5 bases from V and 6 bases from J, with 15 bases between. The CDR3 is made up of 14 amino acids. The chain's CDR3 is CASSPIGTGDTQYF. DNA of the CDR3: TGTGCCAGCAGCCCTATAGGAACGGGGGATACGCAGTATTTT.

As regards this clonotype: A read error may produce the germline difference seen at one junction end. This chain links TRBV6-5 with TRBJ1-4, with D uncertain. CDR1 is MNHEY and CDR2 is SVGAGI in the germline V gene. The CDR3 contains 13 residues. This CDR3 reads CASSYSAKEKLFF. The DNA for the CDR3 is TGTGCCAGCAGTTACTCGGCTAAGGAAAAACTGTTTTTT.

A few counts support this clonotype. The chain is built from TRBV29-1 and TRBJ1-5; D is perhaps TRBD1 (5 bases). This CDR3 comprises 14 residues. V was pared by 5 bases and J by 4 bases, with 15 bases between. Per germline, CDR1 SQVTM and CDR2 ANQGSEA. CDR3 sequence reads: CSVPGPGGNQPQHF. CDR3 nucleotide sequence: TGCAGCGTTCCGGGCCCGGGGGGGAATCAGCCCCAGCATTTT.

There are many counts of this clonotype. Written as DNA, the CDR3 is TGCGCCAGCAGCTTGGAAGGCCGTAACTATGGCTACACCTTC. This encodes CASSLEGRNYGYTF. V is TRBV5-1 and J is TRBJ1-2, with unresolved D. Trimming took 0 bases from V and 1 from J, leaving 7 bases between them. The CDR3 is 14 residues long. The germline gives CDR1 SGHRS, CDR2 YFSETQ.

V gene TRBV7-9 combines with J gene TRBJ1-4; weak D call: TRBD1 (6 bases). Deletions cut 1 base from V and 7 bases from J, with 13 bases between. This CDR3 comprises 15 residues. CDR1 SEHNR and CDR2 FQNEAQ come from the germline V gene (reference sequence). The CDR3 region is CASSLGTAHSEKLFF. CDR3 coding DNA: TGTGCCAGCAGCTTAGGGACAGCACACTCTGAAAAACTGTTTTTT. The variable domain in full, with the rest retrieved from reference TRBV7-9 and TRBJ1-4, is DTGVSQNPRHKITKRGQNVTFRCDPISEHNRLYWYRQTLGQGPEFLTYFQNEAQLEKSRLLSDRFSAERPKGSFSTLEIQRTEQGDSAMYLCASSLGTAHSEKLFFGSGTQLSVL.

There are a few counts of this clonotype. The CDR3 loop reads CASSLDTVGLQAFF. The CDR3 DNA reads as TGCGCCAGCAGCTTGGATACCGTGGGGCTCCAAGCTTTCTTT. This rearrangement joins TRBV5-1 to TRBJ1-1, with a possible D match to TRBD1 (5 bases). V was shortened by 0 bases and J by 9 bases, with 15 bases between the two germline ends. Per the germline V gene, CDR1 is SGHRS and CDR2 is YFSETQ. The CDR3 is 14 amino acids.